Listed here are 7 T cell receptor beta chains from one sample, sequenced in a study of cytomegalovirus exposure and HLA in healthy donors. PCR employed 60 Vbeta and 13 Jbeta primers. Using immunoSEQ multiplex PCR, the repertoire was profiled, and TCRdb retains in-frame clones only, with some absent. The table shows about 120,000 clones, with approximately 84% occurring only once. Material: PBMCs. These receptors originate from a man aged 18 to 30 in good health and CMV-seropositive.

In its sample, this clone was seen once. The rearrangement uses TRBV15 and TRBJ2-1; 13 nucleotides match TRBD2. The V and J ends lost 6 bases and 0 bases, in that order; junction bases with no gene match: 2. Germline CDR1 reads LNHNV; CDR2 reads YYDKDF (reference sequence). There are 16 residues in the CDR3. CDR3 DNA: TGTGCCACCAGACTAGCGGGAGGGAGCTCCTACAATGAGCAGTTCTTC. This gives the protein CATRLAGGSSYNEQFF.

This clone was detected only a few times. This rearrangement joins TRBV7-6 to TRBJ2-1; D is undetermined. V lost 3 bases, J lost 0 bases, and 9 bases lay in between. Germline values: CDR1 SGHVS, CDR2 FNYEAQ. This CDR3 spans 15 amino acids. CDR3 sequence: CASSFSLSSYNEQFF. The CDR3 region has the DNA TGTGCCAGCAGCTTTTCGCTCAGCTCCTACAATGAGCAGTTCTTC.

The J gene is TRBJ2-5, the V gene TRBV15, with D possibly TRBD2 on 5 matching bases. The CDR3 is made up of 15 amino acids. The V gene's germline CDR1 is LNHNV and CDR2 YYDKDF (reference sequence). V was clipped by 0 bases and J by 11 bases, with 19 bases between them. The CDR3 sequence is CATSRDRVSVGEQYF. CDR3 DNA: TGTGCCACCAGCAGAGATCGCGTCAGTGTGGGAGAGCAGTACTTC.

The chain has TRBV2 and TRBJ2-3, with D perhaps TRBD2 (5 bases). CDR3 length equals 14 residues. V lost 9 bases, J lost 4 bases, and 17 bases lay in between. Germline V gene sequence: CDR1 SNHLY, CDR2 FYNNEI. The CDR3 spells CASSGPARADTQYF. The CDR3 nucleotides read TGTGCCAGTTCAGGACCAGCGAGGGCAGATACGCAGTATTTT.

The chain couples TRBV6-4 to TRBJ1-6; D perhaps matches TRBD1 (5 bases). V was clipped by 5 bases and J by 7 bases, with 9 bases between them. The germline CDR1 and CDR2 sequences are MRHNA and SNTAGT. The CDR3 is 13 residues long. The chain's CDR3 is CASSLGGNSPLHF. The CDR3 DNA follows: TGTGCCAGCAGTTTGGGGGGAAATTCACCCCTCCACTTT.

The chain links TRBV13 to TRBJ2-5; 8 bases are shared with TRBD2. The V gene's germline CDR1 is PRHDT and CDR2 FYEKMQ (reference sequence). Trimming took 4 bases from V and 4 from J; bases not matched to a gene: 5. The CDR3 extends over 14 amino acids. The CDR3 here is CASSSRGGGETQYF. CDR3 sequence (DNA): TGTGCCAGCAGCTCCCGGGGGGGTGGAGAGACCCAGTACTTC.

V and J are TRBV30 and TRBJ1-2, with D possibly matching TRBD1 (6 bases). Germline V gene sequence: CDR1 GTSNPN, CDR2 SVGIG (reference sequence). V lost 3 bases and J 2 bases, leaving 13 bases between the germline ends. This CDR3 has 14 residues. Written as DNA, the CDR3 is TGTGCCTGGAGACGGGGGGGCCAGAACTATGGCTACACCTTC. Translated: CAWRRGGQNYGYTF.